This T cell receptor beta chain emerged from a study of blood T cell repertoires in COVID-19. Study overall: Samples representing acute and convalescent COVID-19 were sourced from the United States, Italy and Spain. The cDNA or gDNA used as material had been derived from T cells, B-cell-depleted T cells, or PBMCs.

In the original workflow: Scientists estimated how many nucleated cells there were by amplifying reference gene primers. Produced via immunoSEQ multiplex PCR; TCRdb's table is partial and in-frame only. V, J and clone size derive from that table, while D and trimming were established from the DNA sequence. The profile shows about 190,000 clones, 70% to 90% of them singletons. CDR1 and CDR2 from the germline V gene are SGHNT and YYREEE (reference sequence). The junction had 6 bases not matched to a gene; V was cut back by 4 bases and J by 11 bases. This CDR3 has 14 amino acids. This clone came up once.

The sequenced sample was peripheral blood. The genes are TRBV5-4 and TRBJ2-2; 12 nucleotides agree with TRBD2. This clonotype was obtained from a man between 65 and 80 years old with active or convalescent COVID-19. DNA of the CDR3: TGTGCCAGCAGCCGCTCCGGACTAGCGGGAGAGCTGTTTTTT. This encodes CASSRSGLAGELFF. Full variable domain (outside the CDR3, taken from reference TRBV5-4 and TRBJ2-2): ETGVTQSPTHLIKTRGQQVTLRCSSQSGHNTVSWYQQALGQGPQFIFQYYREEENGRGNFPPRFSGLQFPNYSSELNVNALELDDSALYLCASSRSGLAGELFFGEGSRLTVL.